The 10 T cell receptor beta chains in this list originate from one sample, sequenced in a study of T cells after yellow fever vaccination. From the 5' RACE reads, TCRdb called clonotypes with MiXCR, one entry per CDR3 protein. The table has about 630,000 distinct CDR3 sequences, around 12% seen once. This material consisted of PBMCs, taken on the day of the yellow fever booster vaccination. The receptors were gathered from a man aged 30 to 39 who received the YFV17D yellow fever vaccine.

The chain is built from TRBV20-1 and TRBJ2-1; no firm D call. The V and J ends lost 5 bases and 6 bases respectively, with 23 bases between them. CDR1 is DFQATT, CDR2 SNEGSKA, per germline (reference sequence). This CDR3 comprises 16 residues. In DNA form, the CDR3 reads TGCAGTGCTGACCGGGCCTCGGGCGAGGACCCCAATGAGCAGTTCTTC. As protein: CSADRASGEDPNEQFF.

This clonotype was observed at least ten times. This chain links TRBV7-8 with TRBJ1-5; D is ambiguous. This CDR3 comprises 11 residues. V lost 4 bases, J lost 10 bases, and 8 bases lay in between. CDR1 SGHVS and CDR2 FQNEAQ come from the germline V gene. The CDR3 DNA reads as TGTGCCAGCAGCTCGGCCGGCCCCCAGCATTTT. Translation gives CASSSAGPQHF.

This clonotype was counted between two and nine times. The CDR3 sequence is CASSYRRTGFGNQPQHF. DNA for the CDR3: TGTGCCAGCAGTTACAGGCGAACAGGGTTTGGCAATCAGCCCCAGCATTTT. J is TRBJ1-5 and V is TRBV6-2 or TRBV6-3; the D gene is possibly TRBD1 (6 bases). Germline-derived CDR1 and CDR2 are MNHEY and SVGEGT. This CDR3 contains 17 residues. The ends were cut back, 2 bases at V and 2 bases at J, with 16 bases in the middle.

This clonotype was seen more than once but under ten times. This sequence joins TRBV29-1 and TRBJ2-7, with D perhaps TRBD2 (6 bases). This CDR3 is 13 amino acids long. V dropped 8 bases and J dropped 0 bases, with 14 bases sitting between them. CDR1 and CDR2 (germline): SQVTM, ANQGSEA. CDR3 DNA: TGCAGCACCCTGGCCGGGAGCTCCTACGAGCAGTACTTC. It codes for CSTLAGSSYEQYF.

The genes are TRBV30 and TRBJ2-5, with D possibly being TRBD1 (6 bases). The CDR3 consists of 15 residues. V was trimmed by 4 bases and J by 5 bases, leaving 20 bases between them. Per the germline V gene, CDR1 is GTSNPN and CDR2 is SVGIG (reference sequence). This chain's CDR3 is CAWTPGVGRVETQYF. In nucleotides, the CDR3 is TGTGCCTGGACTCCAGGGGTAGGGCGTGTGGAGACCCAGTACTTC.

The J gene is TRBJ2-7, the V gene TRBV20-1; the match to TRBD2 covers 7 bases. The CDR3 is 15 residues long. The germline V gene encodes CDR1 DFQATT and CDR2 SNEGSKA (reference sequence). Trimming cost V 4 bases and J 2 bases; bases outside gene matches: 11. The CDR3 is CSATPRGGRAYEQYF. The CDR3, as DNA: TGCAGTGCTACCCCTCGCGGCGGGAGAGCCTACGAGCAGTACTTC.

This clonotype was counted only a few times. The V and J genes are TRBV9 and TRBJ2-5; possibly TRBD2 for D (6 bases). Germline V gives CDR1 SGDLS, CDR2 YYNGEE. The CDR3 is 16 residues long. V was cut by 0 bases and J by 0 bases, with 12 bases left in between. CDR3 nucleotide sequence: TGTGCCAGCAGCGTAGGGGGGGACCCCTACCAAGAGACCCAGTACTTC. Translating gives CASSVGGDPYQETQYF.

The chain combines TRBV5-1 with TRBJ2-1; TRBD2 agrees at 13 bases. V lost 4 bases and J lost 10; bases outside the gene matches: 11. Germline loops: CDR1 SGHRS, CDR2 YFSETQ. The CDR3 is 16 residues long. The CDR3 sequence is CASSPPGLAGLEEQFF. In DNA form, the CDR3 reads TGCGCCAGCAGCCCTCCGGGACTAGCGGGATTAGAGGAGCAGTTCTTC.

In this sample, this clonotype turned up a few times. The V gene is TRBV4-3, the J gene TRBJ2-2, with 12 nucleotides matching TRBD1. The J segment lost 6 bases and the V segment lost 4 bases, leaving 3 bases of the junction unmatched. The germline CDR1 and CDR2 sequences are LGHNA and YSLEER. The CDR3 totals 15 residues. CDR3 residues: CASSRGQGAPGELFF. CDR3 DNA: TGCGCCAGCAGCCGGGGACAGGGGGCTCCCGGGGAGCTGTTTTTT.

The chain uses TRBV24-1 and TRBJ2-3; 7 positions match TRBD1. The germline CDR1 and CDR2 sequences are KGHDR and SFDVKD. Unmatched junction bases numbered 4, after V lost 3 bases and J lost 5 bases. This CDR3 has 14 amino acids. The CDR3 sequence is CATSDNRGGDTQYF. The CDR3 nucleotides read TGTGCCACCAGTGATAACAGGGGTGGAGATACGCAGTATTTT.